Below are 24 T cell receptor beta chains sequenced from a single sample in a study of shared clonotypes between healthy human individuals. Assay used: immunoSEQ multiplex PCR; TCRdb lists only in-frame clones, some missing. The table has more than 2 million clones, 90% to 96% seen once. Material for sequencing was naive CD4+ T cells sorted from blood. Subset specified: CD45RA+ positively selected. The receptors originated from a man between 18 and 35 years old in good health.

V and J are TRBV6-5 and TRBJ2-1; no clear D. Per germline, CDR1 MNHEY and CDR2 SVGAGI. V shed 8 bases and J shed 0 bases, with 11 bases lying between them. The CDR3 has 14 residues. Here the CDR3 DNA reads TGTGCCAGCGGAATACCGAGCTCCTACAATGAGCAGTTCTTC. Residues: CASGIPSSYNEQFF.

V gene TRBV11-2 combines with J gene TRBJ2-5, with a weak D call TRBD2 (5 bases). This CDR3 has 14 amino acids. With 1 base removed from V and 5 bases from J, the gap between germline ends came to 11 bases. The germline CDR1 and CDR2 sequences are SGHAT and FQNNGV. This CDR3 reads CASSLVGGYETQYF. The CDR3 DNA follows: TGTGCCAGCAGCTTAGTTGGAGGCTACGAGACCCAGTACTTC.

This chain connects TRBV21-1 to TRBJ2-4; the D segment call TRBD2 is taken from the table without a DNA check. TRBV21-1 is a known pseudogene. The CDR3 is made up of 19 amino acids. The DNA for the CDR3 is TGTGCCAGCAGCAAAGGGAAGACTAGCGAGCTCGGAGCCAAAAACATTCAGTACTTC. Translated, it gives CASSKGKTSELGAKNIQYF.

The chain joins TRBV7-2 to TRBJ1-6, with 8 positions matching TRBD1. The germline CDR1 and CDR2 sequences are SGHTA and FQGNSA. With V trimmed by 2 bases and J by 7 bases, 7 bases remained unmatched. The CDR3 spans 16 residues. CDR3 protein: CASSLRAGGQNSPLHF. CDR3 in DNA: TGTGCCAGCAGCTTACGTGCAGGGGGCCAAAATTCACCCCTCCACTTT.

The J gene is TRBJ1-1, the V gene TRBV18; D unresolved. The CDR3 has 14 amino acids. CDR1 and CDR2 from the germline V gene are KGHSH and LQKENI. The V end was cut by 3 bases, the J end by 1 base, with 9 bases between. In DNA form, the CDR3 reads TGTGCCAGCTCACCCCCCATGGGGAACACTGAAGCTTTCTTT. Translation: CASSPPMGNTEAFF.

The rearrangement links TRBV2 to TRBJ1-3; perhaps TRBD1 as D (5 bases). This CDR3 has 14 amino acids. Germline V CDR1 and CDR2: SNHLY, FYNNEI. Trimming cost V 1 base and J 10 bases, with 14 bases left between them. Here the CDR3 reads CASSEGGLSNTIYF. DNA for the CDR3: TGTGCCAGCAGTGAAGGGGGGTTATCGAATACCATATATTTT. Full variable domain (rest looked up from reference TRBV2 and TRBJ1-3): EPEVTQTPSHQVTQMGQEVILRCVPISNHLYFYWYRQILGQKVEFLVSFYNNEISEKSEIFDDQFSVERPDGSNFTLKIRSTKLEDSAMYFCASSEGGLSNTIYFGEGSWLTVV.

This clone was counted once. The genes are TRBV6-5 and TRBJ2-1; TRBD2 aligns across 9 bases. V shed 4 bases, J shed 7 bases, and the junction held 8 bases outside the gene matches. There are 15 residues in the CDR3. In germline, CDR1 is MNHEY, CDR2 SVGAGI. The CDR3 DNA is TGTGCCAGCAGTTCCATAGGCGGGAGGGCGAATGAGCAGTTCTTC. Amino acids: CASSSIGGRANEQFF.

The rearrangement uses TRBV5-6 and TRBJ2-6; D is uncertain. The germline gives CDR1 SGHDT, CDR2 YYEEEE. CDR3 length equals 13 residues. V lost 4 bases to trimming and J lost 1 base, with 3 bases between them. The CDR3 region has the DNA TGTGCCAGCAGCGGGTCTGGGGCCAACGTCCTGACTTTC. Its protein is CASSGSGANVLTF.

In regard to this clone: The sample carries other DNA sequences with the same CDR3. The chain is built from TRBV18 and TRBJ2-3; TRBD1 is a possible D gene (5 bases). CDR1 KGHSH and CDR2 LQKENI come from the germline V gene. The V end lost 4 bases, the J end lost 2 bases, and 7 bases lay between the germline ends. The CDR3 spans 13 residues. The CDR3 reads CASSQGSTDTQYF. The CDR3 nucleotides are TGTGCCAGCTCACAGGGGTCCACAGATACGCAGTATTTT.

This chain connects TRBV10-3 to TRBJ2-3, with 9 bases aligning to TRBD1. The CDR3 runs 17 residues. The V gene end was trimmed by 3 bases and the J gene end by 0 bases; junction bases not matched to a gene: 7. Germline assignment: CDR1 ENHRY and CDR2 SYGVKD. CDR3 coding DNA: TGTGCCATCAGTGAACAACAGGGGGCGTCGAGCACAGATACGCAGTATTTT. Translating gives CAISEQQGASSTDTQYF.

J is TRBJ2-7 and V is TRBV2; no firm D call. The V end was cut by 5 bases, the J end by 4 bases, with 12 bases between. CDR1 is SNHLY and CDR2 is FYNNEI in the germline V gene. The CDR3 runs to 13 residues. CDR3 DNA: TGTGCCAGCAGTTCTGGGGTGGAGTACGAGCAGTACTTC. It encodes CASSSGVEYEQYF. Drawing the rest from reference TRBV2 and TRBJ2-7, the complete variable domain is EPEVTQTPSHQVTQMGQEVILRCVPISNHLYFYWYRQILGQKVEFLVSFYNNEISEKSEIFDDQFSVERPDGSNFTLKIRSTKLEDSAMYFCASSSGVEYEQYFGPGTRLTVT.

The sample holds one count of this clone. J is TRBJ2-7 and V is TRBV4-1, with D possibly TRBD1 on 6 matching bases. Germline V gene sequence: CDR1 MGHRA, CDR2 YSYEKL. Trimming took off 3 bases at V and 0 bases at J, with 12 bases between the two ends. The CDR3 contains 15 residues. CDR3 nucleotides: TGCGCCAGCAGCCAGCCGACAGGTAGCTCCTACGAGCAGTACTTC. Its protein is CASSQPTGSSYEQYF.

This sequence joins TRBV30 and TRBJ1-3; 7 bases are a match to TRBD1. With V trimmed by 2 bases and J by 0 bases, 10 bases remained unmatched. Germline V lookup: CDR1 GTSNPN, CDR2 SVGIG (reference sequence). The CDR3 totals 17 residues. CDR3 sequence: CAWSQDRERLSGNTIYF. The CDR3 DNA sequence: TGTGCCTGGAGTCAAGACAGGGAAAGGCTCTCTGGAAACACCATATATTTT.

A single count supports this clone. The chain recombines TRBV5-1 with TRBJ2-1; the match to TRBD1 covers 10 bases. Germline-derived CDR1 and CDR2 are SGHRS and YFSETQ. There are 15 residues in the CDR3. J lost 6 bases, V lost 4 bases, and 7 bases had no gene match. CDR3 residues: CASSLRTGGGNEQFF. In nucleotides, the CDR3 is TGCGCCAGCAGCCTGAGGACAGGGGGAGGCAATGAGCAGTTCTTC.

Comment on this clone: One end of the junction does not line up with germline, which may come from a read error. V usage is TRBV4-3 and J usage is TRBJ2-7; TRBD1 aligns across 7 bases. CDR3 length: 14 amino acids. Per germline, CDR1 LGHNA and CDR2 YSLEER. DNA for the CDR3: TGCGCCACCAGCCGGGACAGTCTCTCCTACGAGCAGTACTTC. It yields the protein CATSRDSLSYEQYF.

With regard to this clone: Other nucleotide sequences in the sample specify the same CDR3. V gene TRBV2 combines with J gene TRBJ1-2, with D possibly being TRBD1 (6 bases). Germline-derived CDR1 and CDR2 are SNHLY and FYNNEI. The CDR3 has 13 residues. The V end lost 5 bases, the J end lost 5 bases, and 12 bases lay between the germline ends. Here the CDR3 DNA reads TGTGCCAGCAGTCAACAGGGAGATTATGGCTACACCTTC. Translated, it gives CASSQQGDYGYTF.

Worth noting for this clone: Other DNA sequences in the sample encode the same CDR3. The chain carries TRBV10-2 and TRBJ2-3, with D hard to call. CDR1 is WSHSY, CDR2 SAAADI, per germline. V was shortened by 8 bases and J by 5 bases, with 8 bases between the two germline ends. The CDR3 has 11 amino acids. CDR3 DNA: TGCGCCAGCTCGGAATTAGATACGCAGTATTTT. Translating it yields CASSELDTQYF.

The chain has TRBV30 and TRBJ1-5; D not certain. This CDR3 contains 15 residues. Per the germline V gene, CDR1 is GTSNPN and CDR2 is SVGIG (reference sequence). V was cut by 3 bases and J by 4 bases, with 16 bases left in between. CDR3 DNA: TGTGCCTGGAGCGGAGGAGAGTTAGGGAATCAGCCCCAGCATTTT. Its protein product is CAWSGGELGNQPQHF.

This sequence joins TRBV29-1 and TRBJ2-5, with TRBD2 matching 7 bases. Germline CDR1 reads SQVTM; CDR2 reads ANQGSEA. V lost 7 bases and J lost 7; bases outside the gene matches: 12. The CDR3 consists of 13 residues. CDR3 sequence: CSAAGLVGGTQYF. CDR3 in DNA: TGCAGCGCCGCTGGACTAGTGGGGGGGACCCAGTACTTC.

The V gene is TRBV18, the J gene TRBJ1-4, with D hard to call. Deletions cut 0 bases from V and 7 bases from J, with 12 bases between. Germline V gives CDR1 KGHSH, CDR2 LQKENI. The length of the CDR3 is 15 residues. The CDR3 DNA sequence: TGTGCCAGCTCACCACCTGGAGCTATAGGTGAAAAACTGTTTTTT. This translates into CASSPPGAIGEKLFF.

This sequence joins TRBV27 and TRBJ2-2, with a tentative D call TRBD2 (6 bases). From germline, CDR1 is MNHEY and CDR2 SMNVEV (reference sequence). Between the trimmed V and J ends, which lost 7 bases and 4 bases, there was a span of 10 bases. This CDR3 spans 13 amino acids. The CDR3 region is CASKRAVTGELFF. The CDR3 nucleotides read TGTGCCAGCAAGCGGGCGGTCACCGGGGAGCTGTTTTTT.

This chain connects TRBV10-3 to TRBJ1-2; D call uncertain. The germline CDR1 and CDR2 sequences are ENHRY and SYGVKD. The CDR3 runs 13 residues. V was pared by 0 bases and J by 2 bases, with 4 bases between. CDR3 coding DNA: TGTGCCATCAGTGAGTCACTGAACTATGGCTACACCTTC. This translates into CAISESLNYGYTF.

The chain links TRBV18 to TRBJ1-6; D ambiguous. The CDR3 sequence is 15 residues long. Germline V gives CDR1 KGHSH, CDR2 LQKENI. Trimming shortened V by 3 bases and J by 7 bases, and 13 bases separated the two germline ends. In DNA, the CDR3 is TGTGCCAGCTCACCCTCCCAGGCTACCAATTCACCCCTCCACTTT. It translates to CASSPSQATNSPLHF.

The genes are TRBV27 and TRBJ2-1; a possible D gene is TRBD2 (7 bases). Trimming cost V 4 bases and J 3 bases, with 16 bases left between them. The CDR3 length is 16 residues. Germline V lookup: CDR1 MNHEY, CDR2 SMNVEV (reference sequence). The CDR3, as DNA: TGTGCCAGCAGTTCGGGGGGCCGAAAAGTCTACAATGAGCAGTTCTTC. This gives the protein CASSSGGRKVYNEQFF.